This entry features one T cell receptor beta chain sequence. Those designated as exposed participants met a COVID-19 case within 2 weeks before study entry. This entry comes from a study of blood T cell repertoires in COVID-19. About the research overall: The analysed material was cDNA or gDNA that came from T cells, B-cell-depleted T cells, or PBMCs.

Using immunoSEQ multiplex PCR, the repertoire was profiled, and TCRdb retains in-frame clones only, with some absent. Of under 450,000 clones listed, 80% to 95% are singletons. Germline V gene sequence: CDR1 LGHDT, CDR2 YNNKEL (reference sequence). There are 16 residues in the CDR3. V lost 5 bases to trimming and J lost 4 bases; unmatched junction nucleotides: 10. The chain couples TRBV3-1 (or the pseudogene TRBV3-2) to TRBJ1-3, with 8 bases that match TRBD1. This TCR was recovered from a woman aged 40-49 years who had been exposed to COVID-19. Sequences were obtained from PBMCs or T cells enriched from blood (not recorded which). The CDR3 sequence: CASSAGQGAEGNTIYF. In DNA form, the CDR3 reads TGTGCCAGCAGCGCCGGGCAGGGGGCGGAAGGAAACACCATATATTTT.